Shown below are 26 T cell receptor beta chains from a single sample sequenced in a study of blood T cell repertoires in COVID-19. The protocol was immunoSEQ multiplex PCR, while the TCRdb copy is restricted to in-frame clones and leaves out a portion. The sample lists about 74,000 clones, nearly 90% seen once, with more than 2.5% in the top ten. Sequenced: peripheral blood. All receptors derive from a man between 65 and 79 years old with active or convalescent COVID-19.

This clone was seen a few times. The V call is TRBV5-6, the J call TRBJ1-2, with 7 bases lining up with TRBD1. The junction had 11 bases not matched to a gene; V was cut back by 1 base and J by 8 bases. CDR1 and CDR2 from the germline V gene are SGHDT and YYEEEE. The CDR3 is 15 residues long. DNA of the CDR3: TGTGCCAGCAGCTTGTTGTCAGGGGGTCGAAGAGGCTACACCTTC. Translated, it gives CASSLLSGGRRGYTF.

The chain couples TRBV28 to TRBJ2-7; D perhaps matches TRBD2 (7 bases). The V end lost 4 bases, the J end lost 7 bases, and 20 bases lay between the germline ends. The CDR3 runs to 15 residues. The germline V gene encodes CDR1 MDHEN and CDR2 SYDVKM. This chain's CDR3 is CASSSPLGGAEEQYF. The CDR3, as DNA: TGTGCCAGCAGTTCTCCTCTAGGGGGGGCGGAGGAGCAGTACTTC.

The V and J genes are TRBV7-9 and TRBJ2-1; D ambiguous. V lost 4 bases, J lost 7 bases, and 8 bases lay in between. In germline, CDR1 is SEHNR, CDR2 FQNEAQ (reference sequence). The CDR3 spans 12 residues. The CDR3 nucleotides are TGTGCCAGCAGCTGGCCTCAGAATGAGCAGTTCTTC. Translating it yields CASSWPQNEQFF.

This clone was counted a single time. The chain employs TRBV29-1 and TRBJ2-3, with 10 positions matching TRBD2. Germline values: CDR1 SQVTM, CDR2 ANQGSEA. Germline trimming cut 6 bases from V and 0 bases from J; bases unmatched to any gene: 9. The CDR3 is 16 residues long. CDR3 protein: CSVGGTSGVSTDTQYF. The CDR3 nucleotides read TGCAGCGTCGGAGGTACTAGCGGGGTTAGCACAGATACGCAGTATTTT.

The rearrangement joins TRBV2 to TRBJ2-7, with D tentatively TRBD2 (7 bases). V lost 5 bases, J lost 0 bases, and 17 bases lay in between. Germline CDR1 SNHLY, CDR2 FYNNEI. This CDR3 contains 16 residues. DNA of the CDR3: TGTGCCAGCAGTATCCCTGGGGGGGGGCTCTCCTACGAGCAGTACTTC. It codes for CASSIPGGGLSYEQYF.

The chain links TRBV7-9 to TRBJ1-2, with TRBD1 identical over 8 bases. Germline V gene data show CDR1 as SEHNR and CDR2 as FQNEAQ (reference sequence). The CDR3 has 17 amino acids. J was trimmed by 4 bases and V by 2 bases; bases with no gene match: 12. In nucleotides, the CDR3 is TGTGCCAGCAGCTTATTTCCGGGACAGGCGCACCTCTATGGCTACACCTTC. The encoded protein is CASSLFPGQAHLYGYTF.

The rearrangement uses TRBV10-1 and TRBJ2-5; 10 bases align to TRBD2. CDR3 length equals 16 residues. V was pared by 6 bases and J by 2 bases, with 9 bases of the junction left unmatched. Looked up from germline, CDR1 is WNHNN and CDR2 is SYGVQD (reference sequence). In DNA, the CDR3 is TGCGCCAGCAGCGAATTAGCGGGGGGCCGTCAAGAGACCCAGTACTTC. Its protein is CASSELAGGRQETQYF.

The chain links TRBV7-8 to TRBJ2-3, with 13 bases matching TRBD2. Losses at the gene ends were 4 bases for V and 6 bases for J; bases not matched to a gene: 10. The CDR3 has 17 amino acids. CDR1 is SGHVS and CDR2 is FQNEAQ in the germline V gene. CDR3 bases: TGTGCCAGCAGCTCGGGACTAGCGGGGCCGCTGGGGGATACGCAGTATTTT. Translating it yields CASSSGLAGPLGDTQYF.

This chain links TRBV2 with TRBJ2-2; TRBD1 agrees at 7 bases. The CDR3 totals 15 residues. After removal of 7 bases from V and 2 bases from J, the junction contained 7 bases not matched to a gene. The germline gives CDR1 SNHLY, CDR2 FYNNEI. CDR3 sequence reads: CASNQGQTNTGELFF. The DNA of the CDR3 is TGTGCCAGCAACCAGGGACAGACTAACACCGGGGAGCTGTTTTTT.

V gene TRBV10-3 combines with J gene TRBJ2-7, with D hard to call. This CDR3 comprises 11 residues. Germline loops: CDR1 ENHRY, CDR2 SYGVKD. Trimming took 4 bases from V and 3 from J, leaving 4 bases between them. Written as DNA, the CDR3 is TGTGCCATCAGTGGTAACTACGAGCAGTACTTC. Protein product: CAISGNYEQYF.

In its sample, this clone ranks as medium-sized. This chain joins TRBV13 and TRBJ2-7; TRBD1 agrees at 7 bases. The CDR3 covers 16 residues. Germline CDR1 PRHDT, CDR2 FYEKMQ (reference sequence). V was clipped by 5 bases and J by 0 bases; unmatched bases: 10. The CDR3 nucleotides read TGTGCCAGCAGCCACAGGGGAAGTGGGGTCTCCTACGAGCAGTACTTC. It yields the protein CASSHRGSGVSYEQYF.

The chain joins TRBV27 to TRBJ2-2, with D perhaps TRBD1 (6 bases). Germline V gives CDR1 MNHEY, CDR2 SMNVEV (reference sequence). The CDR3 contains 16 residues. The V and J ends lost 2 bases and 0 bases respectively, with 10 bases between them. The CDR3, as DNA: TGTGCCAGCAGTTTACAACGGACAGCGAACACCGGGGAGCTGTTTTTT. It yields the protein CASSLQRTANTGELFF.

This clone showed up just once. The identical CDR3 is also encoded by other nucleotide sequences in the sample. The chain couples TRBV6-5 to TRBJ2-7; 10 bases align to TRBD1. In germline, CDR1 is MNHEY, CDR2 SVGAGI. V lost 5 bases, J lost 2 bases, and 3 bases stayed unmatched. The CDR3 is 14 amino acids. CDR3 coding DNA: TGTGCCAGCAGTCTGGGACAGGGGCCCTACGAGCAGTACTTC. Its translation is CASSLGQGPYEQYF.

This clone was picked up one time. This chain connects TRBV13 to TRBJ1-1, with 9 positions matching TRBD1. The V and J ends lost 5 bases and 5 bases, in that order; junction bases with no gene match: 9. The CDR3 runs 15 residues. Germline values: CDR1 PRHDT, CDR2 FYEKMQ (reference sequence). In nucleotides, the CDR3 is TGTGCCAGCAGCCTCACACAGGGGGCGCGGACTGAAGCTTTCTTT. This encodes CASSLTQGARTEAFF.

V usage is TRBV5-1 and J usage is TRBJ1-2, with TRBD1 matching 7 bases. After removal of 1 base from V and 4 bases from J, the junction contained 4 bases not matched to a gene. The V gene's germline CDR1 is SGHRS and CDR2 YFSETQ. CDR3 length equals 14 residues. For the CDR3, the DNA is TGCGCCAGCAGCTTGACAGGGGAGGTCTATGGCTACACCTTC. It encodes CASSLTGEVYGYTF.

The rearrangement joins TRBV5-1 to TRBJ2-7, with TRBD1 matching 9 bases. With V trimmed by 5 bases and J by 0 bases, 9 bases remained unmatched. CDR1 and CDR2 (germline): SGHRS, YFSETQ. This CDR3 has 16 amino acids. Written as DNA, the CDR3 is TGCGCCAGCAGGACAGGGGGAACTGATTCCTCCTACGAGCAGTACTTC. Its translation: CASRTGGTDSSYEQYF.

The J gene is TRBJ2-1, the V gene TRBV10-3; the match to TRBD2 covers 8 bases. Per germline, CDR1 ENHRY and CDR2 SYGVKD. J gave up 7 bases and V 3 bases, and 17 bases lay outside the gene matches. The CDR3 totals 18 residues. CDR3 residues: CAISDKGKGLEAINEQFF. As DNA, the CDR3 is TGTGCCATCAGTGACAAAGGAAAGGGACTAGAGGCAATAAATGAGCAGTTCTTC.

This sequence joins TRBV30 and TRBJ2-3; D is unresolved. Germline V gene data show CDR1 as GTSNPN and CDR2 as SVGIG (reference sequence). V lost 0 bases, J lost 2 bases, and 9 bases lay in between. The CDR3 is 14 amino acids. Here the CDR3 reads CAWSVRQATDTQYF. The CDR3 DNA is TGTGCCTGGAGTGTACGACAAGCCACAGATACGCAGTATTTT.

V and J are TRBV30 and TRBJ1-5; TRBD1 might be the D (5 bases). CDR3 length equals 13 residues. Trimming pared 0 bases from V and 7 bases from J, leaving 10 bases between. The germline V gene has CDR1 GTSNPN and CDR2 SVGIG (reference sequence). This CDR3 reads CAWSVGWGQPQHF. DNA of the CDR3: TGTGCCTGGAGTGTGGGGTGGGGCCAGCCCCAGCATTTT.

The chain is built from TRBV30 and TRBJ1-2, with D maybe TRBD1 (6 bases). Trimming took 4 bases from V and 7 from J, leaving 16 bases between them. From germline, CDR1 is GTSNPN and CDR2 SVGIG (reference sequence). This CDR3 has 13 amino acids. CDR3 DNA: TGTGCCTGGAAACAGGGTCTCTGGGGTGGCTACACCTTC. Amino acid sequence: CAWKQGLWGGYTF.

This chain joins TRBV6-5 and TRBJ1-2, with D uncertain. V shed 7 bases and J shed 1 base, with 10 bases lying between them. The CDR3 is 13 residues long. The V gene's germline CDR1 is MNHEY and CDR2 SVGAGI. CDR3 sequence (DNA): TGTGCCAGCACCCCGGGATTTAACTATGGCTACACCTTC. It yields the protein CASTPGFNYGYTF.

The chain uses TRBV6-4 and TRBJ2-1; possibly TRBD1 for D (5 bases). V lost 0 bases and J lost 6, with 15 bases in between. The CDR3 runs 16 residues. CDR1 is MRHNA and CDR2 is SNTAGT in the germline V gene. This CDR3 reads CASSDSIQAPSNEQFF. CDR3 sequence (DNA): TGTGCCAGCAGTGACTCGATACAGGCGCCCTCCAATGAGCAGTTCTTC.

This clone occurred once. The chain recombines TRBV18 with TRBJ2-1; a possible D gene is TRBD1 (6 bases). The V end lost 5 bases, the J end lost 8 bases, and 13 bases lay between the germline ends. The CDR3 length is 13 residues. CDR1 is KGHSH and CDR2 is LQKENI in the germline V gene. DNA of the CDR3: TGTGCCAGCTCAATTTCAGGGGTAGATGAGCAGTTCTTC. Amino acid sequence: CASSISGVDEQFF.

This chain joins TRBV12-5 and TRBJ2-2; D is unclear. This CDR3 comprises 15 residues. Germline V gene data show CDR1 as LGHNT and CDR2 as FRNRAP. V was cut by 5 bases and J by 0 bases, with 10 bases left in between. For the CDR3, the DNA is TGTGCTAGTGGTGGGCGCTCATCGAACACCGGGGAGCTGTTTTTT. Translating gives CASGGRSSNTGELFF.

The chain joins TRBV27 to TRBJ1-2, with D perhaps TRBD1 (5 bases). Looked up from germline, CDR1 is MNHEY and CDR2 is SMNVEV (reference sequence). V shed 3 bases and J shed 2 bases, with 13 bases lying between them. The CDR3 is 15 amino acids. The CDR3 nucleotides read TGTGCCAGCAGTTTCGCTAGCGCAGGGAACTATGGCTACACCTTC. Translating it yields CASSFASAGNYGYTF.

The chain carries TRBV7-8 and TRBJ2-3; tentatively, D is TRBD2 (6 bases). Trimming removed 10 bases from V and 3 bases from J, with 23 bases in between. The CDR3 is made up of 16 amino acids. Germline assignment: CDR1 SGHVS and CDR2 FQNEAQ. This CDR3 reads CATRPGHLAWTDTQYF. The CDR3 nucleotides read TGTGCCACCCGACCGGGGCATCTAGCGTGGACAGATACGCAGTATTTT.